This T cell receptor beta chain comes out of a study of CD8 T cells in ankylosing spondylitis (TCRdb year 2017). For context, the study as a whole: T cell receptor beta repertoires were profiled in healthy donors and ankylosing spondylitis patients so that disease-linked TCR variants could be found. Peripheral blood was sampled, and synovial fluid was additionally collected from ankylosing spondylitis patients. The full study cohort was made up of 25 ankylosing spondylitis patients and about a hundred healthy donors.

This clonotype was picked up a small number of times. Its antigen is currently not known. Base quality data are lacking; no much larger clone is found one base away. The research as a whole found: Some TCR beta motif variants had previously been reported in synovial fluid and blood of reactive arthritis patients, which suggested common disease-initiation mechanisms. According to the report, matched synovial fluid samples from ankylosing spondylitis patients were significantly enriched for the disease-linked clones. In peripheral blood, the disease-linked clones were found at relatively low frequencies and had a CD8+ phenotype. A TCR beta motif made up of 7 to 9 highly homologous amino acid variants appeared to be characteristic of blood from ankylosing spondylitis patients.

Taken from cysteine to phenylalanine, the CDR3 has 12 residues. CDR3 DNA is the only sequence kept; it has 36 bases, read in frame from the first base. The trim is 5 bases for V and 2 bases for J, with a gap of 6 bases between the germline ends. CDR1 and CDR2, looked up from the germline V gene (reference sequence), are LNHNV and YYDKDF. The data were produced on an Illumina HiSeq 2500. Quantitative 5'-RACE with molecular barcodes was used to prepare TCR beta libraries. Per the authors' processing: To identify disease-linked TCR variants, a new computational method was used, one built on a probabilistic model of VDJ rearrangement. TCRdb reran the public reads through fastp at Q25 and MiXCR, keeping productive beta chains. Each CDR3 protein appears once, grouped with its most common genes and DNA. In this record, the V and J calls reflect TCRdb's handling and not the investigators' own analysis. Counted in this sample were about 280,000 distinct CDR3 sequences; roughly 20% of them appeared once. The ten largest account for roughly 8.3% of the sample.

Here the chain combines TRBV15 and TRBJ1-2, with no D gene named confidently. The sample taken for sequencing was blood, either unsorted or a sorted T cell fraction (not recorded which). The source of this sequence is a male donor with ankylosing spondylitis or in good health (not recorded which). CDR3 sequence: CATSPGNYGYTF. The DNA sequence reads TGTGCCACCAGCCCAGGCAACTATGGCTACACCTTC.